A single sample gave rise to the 24 T cell receptor beta chains below, sequenced in a study of cytomegalovirus exposure and HLA in healthy donors. Amplification used 60 Vbeta primers and 13 Jbeta primers. The assay was immunoSEQ multiplex PCR, and TCRdb's table has in-frame clones only and misses some. Of some 90,000 clones in the sample, 65% to 80% were seen once. Sequenced input: PBMCs. These receptors originate from a young man in good health and CMV-seronegative.

This clone was seen a single time. The rearrangement links TRBV5-1 to TRBJ2-5; 7 nucleotides line up with TRBD2. The CDR3 is 14 amino acids. Trimming took 1 base from V and 5 from J; bases not matched to a gene: 5. Germline CDR1 reads SGHRS; CDR2 reads YFSETQ. The CDR3 DNA sequence: TGCGCCAGCAGCTTGCTGGTAGCGGGCGAGACCCAGTACTTC. Its translation is CASSLLVAGETQYF.

The rearrangement links TRBV11-2 to TRBJ1-6; perhaps TRBD1 as D (6 bases). CDR1 is SGHAT, CDR2 FQNNGV, per germline. The V and J ends lost 2 bases and 10 bases respectively, with 12 bases between them. There are 14 residues in the CDR3. The CDR3 protein is CASSLPAGASPLHF. CDR3 nucleotides: TGTGCCAGCAGCTTACCGGCAGGGGCCTCACCCCTCCACTTT.

CDR3 loop: CASSLLAGPPNRYEQYF. CDR3 bases: TGTGCCAGCAGTTTATTAGCGGGTCCTCCCAATCGCTACGAGCAGTACTTC. The genes are TRBV28 and TRBJ2-7, with TRBD2 matching 7 bases. Unmatched junction bases numbered 12, after V lost 1 base and J lost 3 bases. This CDR3 has 17 residues. Germline CDR1 reads MDHEN; CDR2 reads SYDVKM.

In regard to this clone: This same CDR3 is encoded by further DNA sequences in the sample. For the CDR3, the DNA is TGTGCCAGCAGCCCGCGGCAGCCTGAAGCTTTCTTT. Its protein is CASSPRQPEAFF. The rearrangement links TRBV7-9 to TRBJ1-1, with D unclear. The CDR3 extends over 12 amino acids. The V gene's germline CDR1 is SEHNR and CDR2 FQNEAQ (reference sequence). Trimming shortened V by 5 bases and J by 6 bases, and 10 bases separated the two germline ends.

The chain has TRBV27 and TRBJ1-1, with D unclear. V gave up 1 base and J gave up 5 bases, with 14 bases separating them. The CDR3 runs to 15 residues. CDR1 MNHEY and CDR2 SMNVEV come from the germline V gene (reference sequence). The CDR3 nucleotides are TGTGCCAGCAGTTTATTTCGCGGAAGAGGGACTGAAGCTTTCTTT. It encodes CASSLFRGRGTEAFF.

As to this clone: Without the conserved terminal phenylalanine or tryptophan, this CDR3 likely stems from a read error. CDR3: CASTMTGGLGYTV. CDR3 DNA: TGTGCCAGCACAATGACAGGGGGCCTTGGCTACACCGTC. J is TRBJ1-2 and V is TRBV6-1; 10 bases fit TRBD1. The germline CDR1 and CDR2 sequences are MNHNS and SASEGT. Trimming at V came to 7 bases and at J to 7 bases, leaving 6 bases not matched to a gene. The CDR3 totals 13 residues.

This clone was detected once. This chain joins TRBV29-1 and TRBJ2-1; 9 bases line up with TRBD2. Germline V gene data show CDR1 as SQVTM and CDR2 as ANQGSEA. This CDR3 spans 17 amino acids. J was trimmed by 5 bases and V by 5 bases; bases with no gene match: 16. The CDR3 loop is CSVSKRGAIRPDNEQFF. Written as DNA, the CDR3 is TGCAGCGTTTCCAAGCGGGGGGCCATTAGACCCGACAATGAGCAGTTCTTC.

V usage is TRBV5-1 and J usage is TRBJ2-4; TRBD2 might be the D (6 bases). V was cut by 2 bases and J by 5 bases, with 8 bases left in between. The CDR3 extends over 13 amino acids. CDR1 is SGHRS and CDR2 is YFSETQ in the germline V gene. CDR3 sequence: CASSFGGENIQYF. DNA for the CDR3: TGCGCCAGCAGCTTTGGCGGGGAAAACATTCAGTACTTC.

The chain couples TRBV19 to TRBJ1-5, with 7 bases identical to TRBD1. This CDR3 is 17 amino acids long. J lost 0 bases, V lost 4 bases, and 9 bases had no gene match. CDR1 is LNHDA, CDR2 SQIVND, per germline (reference sequence). The CDR3 nucleotides are TGTGCCAGTAGTACAACAAAAAACAGGGGTAGCAATCAGCCCCAGCATTTT. Protein product: CASSTTKNRGSNQPQHF. Supplemented by reference TRBV19 and TRBJ1-5, the full variable domain reads DGGITQSPKYLFRKEGQNVTLSCEQNLNHDAMYWYRQDPGQGLRLIYYSQIVNDFQKGDIAEGYSVSREKKESFPLTVTSAQKNPTAFYLCASSTTKNRGSNQPQHFGDGTRLSIL.

The V gene is TRBV6-5, the J gene TRBJ1-1, with 9 bases fitting TRBD1. The germline gives CDR1 MNHEY, CDR2 SVGAGI. V shed 5 bases and J 1 base; nucleotides not matched to a gene: 5. This CDR3 is built from 15 residues. The chain's CDR3 is CASSPPDRGNTEAFF. CDR3 DNA: TGTGCCAGCAGTCCCCCGGACAGGGGGAACACTGAAGCTTTCTTT.

This clone was detected only a few times. The chain employs TRBV2 and TRBJ2-7, with 10 bases identical to TRBD1. CDR1 and CDR2 from the germline V gene are SNHLY and FYNNEI. Trimming at V came to 8 bases and at J to 4 bases, leaving 5 bases not matched to a gene. This CDR3 contains 13 residues. CDR3 DNA: TGTGCCAGCCAGGGGACAGGGGAATACGAGCAGTACTTC. It translates to CASQGTGEYEQYF. Together with reference TRBV2 and TRBJ2-7, the CDR3 gives the full variable domain: EPEVTQTPSHQVTQMGQEVILRCVPISNHLYFYWYRQILGQKVEFLVSFYNNEISEKSEIFDDQFSVERPDGSNFTLKIRSTKLEDSAMYFCASQGTGEYEQYFGPGTRLTVT.

The genes are TRBV6-1 and TRBJ1-2, with no clear D. The CDR3 length is 13 residues. V lost 6 bases, J lost 4 bases, and 12 bases lay in between. Germline V gene sequence: CDR1 MNHNS, CDR2 SASEGT. CDR3 coding DNA: TGTGCCAGCAGGGCCCCTGGTACCTATGGCTACACCTTC. This gives the protein CASRAPGTYGYTF.

This chain links TRBV6-4 with TRBJ2-1; perhaps TRBD1 as D (6 bases). The CDR3 extends over 15 amino acids. Trimming cost V 5 bases and J 0 bases, with 11 bases left between them. Germline CDR1 is MRHNA and CDR2 is SNTAGT. The chain's CDR3 is CASSKEDSSYNEQFF. CDR3 coding DNA: TGTGCCAGCAGTAAAGAGGACAGCTCCTACAATGAGCAGTTCTTC.

The CDR3 sequence is CASSRLAGDTDTQYF. The CDR3 DNA follows: TGTGCCAGCAGTCGACTAGCGGGGGACACAGATACGCAGTATTTT. The V call is TRBV6-1, the J call TRBJ2-3; 12 bases are shared with TRBD2. CDR1 and CDR2 from the germline V gene are MNHNS and SASEGT. The CDR3 covers 15 residues. V was clipped by 5 bases and J by 2 bases; unmatched bases: 2.

The V and J genes are TRBV2 and TRBJ1-6, with unresolved D. CDR1 is SNHLY and CDR2 is FYNNEI in the germline V gene. This CDR3 spans 15 amino acids. Trimming cost V 6 bases and J 5 bases, with 14 bases left between them. The CDR3 sequence: CASRKPRVDNSPLHF. The CDR3 bases are TGTGCCAGCAGAAAACCGAGGGTAGATAATTCACCCCTCCACTTT. Full variable domain (remainder filled in from reference TRBV2 and TRBJ1-6): EPEVTQTPSHQVTQMGQEVILRCVPISNHLYFYWYRQILGQKVEFLVSFYNNEISEKSEIFDDQFSVERPDGSNFTLKIRSTKLEDSAMYFCASRKPRVDNSPLHFGNGTRLTVT.

The CDR3 protein is CASSPHRTSGGETQYF. Written as DNA, the CDR3 is TGCGCCAGCAGCCCGCACCGGACTAGTGGGGGGGAGACCCAGTACTTC. The V call is TRBV5-1, the J call TRBJ2-5, with 7 positions matching TRBD2. The CDR3 totals 16 residues. Germline V gene sequence: CDR1 SGHRS, CDR2 YFSETQ. V lost 4 bases and J lost 5; bases outside the gene matches: 14.

The V gene is TRBV4-1, the J gene TRBJ1-3, with a possible D match to TRBD1 (6 bases). This CDR3 is 16 amino acids long. Germline CDR1 and CDR2: MGHRA and YSYEKL. V lost 1 base, J lost 0 bases, and 10 bases lay in between. CDR3 in amino acids: CASSQGDTTSGNTIYF. In DNA form, the CDR3 reads TGCGCCAGCAGCCAAGGGGACACGACCTCTGGAAACACCATATATTTT.

This chain connects TRBV15 to TRBJ2-7, with D possibly TRBD1 on 5 matching bases. V was pared by 3 bases and J by 3 bases, with 18 bases between. The CDR3 runs to 16 residues. Germline CDR1 reads LNHNV; CDR2 reads YYDKDF (reference sequence). CDR3 nucleotide sequence: TGTGCCACCAGCAGTCAAGGGGCCCCTTTGGGCTACGAGCAGTACTTC. The encoded protein is CATSSQGAPLGYEQYF.

The chain uses TRBV19 and TRBJ1-5; D is uncertain. This CDR3 spans 13 amino acids. Germline V gene data show CDR1 as LNHDA and CDR2 as SQIVND (reference sequence). Trimming stripped 6 bases from V and 0 bases from J, with 6 bases between. Here the CDR3 reads CASRESSNQPQHF. In DNA, the CDR3 is TGTGCCAGTAGGGAGTCTAGCAATCAGCCCCAGCATTTT.

The chain joins TRBV28 to TRBJ2-3; TRBD2 might be the D (6 bases). CDR1 and CDR2 from the germline V gene are MDHEN and SYDVKM. The V end lost 5 bases, the J end lost 7 bases, and 19 bases lay between the germline ends. This CDR3 comprises 15 residues. The CDR3 loop reads CASSHTGVGLNTQYF. CDR3 bases: TGTGCCAGCAGTCATACGGGGGTAGGACTGAATACGCAGTATTTT.

The chain carries TRBV28 and TRBJ2-1, with 8 nucleotides matching TRBD2. The CDR3 is 17 amino acids. V shed 6 bases and J 1 base; nucleotides not matched to a gene: 11. In germline, CDR1 is MDHEN, CDR2 SYDVKM. CDR3 region: CASRIPRAGGSYNEQFF. As DNA, the CDR3 is TGTGCCAGCAGGATCCCAAGGGCGGGGGGTTCCTACAATGAGCAGTTCTTC.

The genes are TRBV7-6 and TRBJ2-1, with D possibly TRBD2 on 7 matching bases. The V end lost 5 bases, the J end lost 3 bases, and 14 bases lay between the germline ends. The CDR3 consists of 15 residues. Germline V lookup: CDR1 SGHVS, CDR2 FNYEAQ. This CDR3 is CASSRGAGIYNEQFF. CDR3 bases: TGTGCCAGCAGCCGGGGGGCAGGGATCTACAATGAGCAGTTCTTC.

The chain recombines TRBV10-3 with TRBJ1-2; D ambiguous. Germline CDR1 ENHRY, CDR2 SYGVKD. This CDR3 comprises 12 residues. Trimming stripped 10 bases from V and 4 bases from J, with 13 bases between. The CDR3 loop reads CATAAGFYGYTF. For the CDR3, the DNA is TGTGCCACCGCCGCGGGGTTCTATGGCTACACCTTC.

This clone was counted a single time. V usage is TRBV15 and J usage is TRBJ2-7; no firm D call. The CDR3 totals 13 residues. V shed 3 bases and J shed 3 bases, with 9 bases lying between them. From germline, CDR1 is LNHNV and CDR2 YYDKDF (reference sequence). CDR3 sequence: CATSSRNSYEQYF. The CDR3 region has the DNA TGTGCCACCAGCAGCCGTAACAGCTACGAGCAGTACTTC.